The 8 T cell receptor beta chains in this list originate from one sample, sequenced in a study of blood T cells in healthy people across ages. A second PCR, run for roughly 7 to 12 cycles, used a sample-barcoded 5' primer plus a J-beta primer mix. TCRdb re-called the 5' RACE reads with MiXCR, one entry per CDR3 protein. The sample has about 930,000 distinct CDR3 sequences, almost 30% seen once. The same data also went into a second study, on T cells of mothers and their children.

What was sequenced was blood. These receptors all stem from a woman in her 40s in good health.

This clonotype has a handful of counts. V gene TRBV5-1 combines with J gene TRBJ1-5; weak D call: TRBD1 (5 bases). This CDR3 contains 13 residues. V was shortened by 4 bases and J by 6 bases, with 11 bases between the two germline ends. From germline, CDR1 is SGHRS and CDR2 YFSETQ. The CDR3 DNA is TGCGCCAGCAGCCCCGAGGGGAGTCAGCCCCAGCATTTT. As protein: CASSPEGSQPQHF.

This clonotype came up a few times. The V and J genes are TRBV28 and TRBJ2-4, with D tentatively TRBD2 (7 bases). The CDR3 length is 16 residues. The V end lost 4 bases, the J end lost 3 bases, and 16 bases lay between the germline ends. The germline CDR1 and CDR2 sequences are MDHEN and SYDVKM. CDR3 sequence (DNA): TGTGCCAGCAGTTCCCCTGGTAGGGGGGGCAAAAACATTCAGTACTTC. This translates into CASSSPGRGGKNIQYF.

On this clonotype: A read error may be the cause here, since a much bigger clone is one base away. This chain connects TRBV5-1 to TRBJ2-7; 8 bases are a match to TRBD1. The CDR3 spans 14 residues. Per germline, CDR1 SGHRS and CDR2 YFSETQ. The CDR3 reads CASSLMDRAYGQYF. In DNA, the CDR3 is TGCGCCAGCAGCCTCATGGACAGGGCCTACGGGCAGTACTTC.

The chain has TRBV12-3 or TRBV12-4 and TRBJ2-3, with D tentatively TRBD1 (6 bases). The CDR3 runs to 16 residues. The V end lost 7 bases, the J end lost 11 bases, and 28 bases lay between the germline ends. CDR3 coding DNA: TGTGCCAGCAAACCAGGACAGCTATATAGCGCAGATGTGCAGTATTTT. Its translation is CASKPGQLYSADVQYF.

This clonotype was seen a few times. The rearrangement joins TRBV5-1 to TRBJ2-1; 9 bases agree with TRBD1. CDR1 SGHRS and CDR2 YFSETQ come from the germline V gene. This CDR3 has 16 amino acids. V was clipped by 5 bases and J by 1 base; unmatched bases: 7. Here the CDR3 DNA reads TGCGCCAGCAGAGATCCGGGACAGGGTTCCTACAATGAGCAGTTCTTC. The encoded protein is CASRDPGQGSYNEQFF.

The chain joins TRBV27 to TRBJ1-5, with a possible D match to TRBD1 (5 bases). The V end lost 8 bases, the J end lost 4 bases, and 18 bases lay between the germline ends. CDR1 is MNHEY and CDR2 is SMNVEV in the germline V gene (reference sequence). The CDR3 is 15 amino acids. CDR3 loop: CASAWGGTTNQPQHF. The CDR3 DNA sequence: TGTGCCAGCGCCTGGGGGGGGACCACAAATCAGCCCCAGCATTTT.

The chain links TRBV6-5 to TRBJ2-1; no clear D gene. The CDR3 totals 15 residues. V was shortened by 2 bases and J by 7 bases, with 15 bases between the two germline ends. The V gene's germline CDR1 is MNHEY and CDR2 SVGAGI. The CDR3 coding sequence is TGTGCCAGCAGTTACAGGCAGGTAATCGGAAATGAGCAGTTCTTC. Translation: CASSYRQVIGNEQFF.

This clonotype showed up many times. The CDR3 region has the DNA TGTGCCAGCAGCGTATGGGAACTAGCGGGGGACTACAATGAGCAGTTCTTC. This encodes CASSVWELAGDYNEQFF. The V call is TRBV11-2, the J call TRBJ2-1, with 11 bases identical to TRBD2. The CDR3 contains 17 residues. J gave up 3 bases and V 5 bases, and 9 bases lay outside the gene matches. Germline V lookup: CDR1 SGHAT, CDR2 FQNNGV.